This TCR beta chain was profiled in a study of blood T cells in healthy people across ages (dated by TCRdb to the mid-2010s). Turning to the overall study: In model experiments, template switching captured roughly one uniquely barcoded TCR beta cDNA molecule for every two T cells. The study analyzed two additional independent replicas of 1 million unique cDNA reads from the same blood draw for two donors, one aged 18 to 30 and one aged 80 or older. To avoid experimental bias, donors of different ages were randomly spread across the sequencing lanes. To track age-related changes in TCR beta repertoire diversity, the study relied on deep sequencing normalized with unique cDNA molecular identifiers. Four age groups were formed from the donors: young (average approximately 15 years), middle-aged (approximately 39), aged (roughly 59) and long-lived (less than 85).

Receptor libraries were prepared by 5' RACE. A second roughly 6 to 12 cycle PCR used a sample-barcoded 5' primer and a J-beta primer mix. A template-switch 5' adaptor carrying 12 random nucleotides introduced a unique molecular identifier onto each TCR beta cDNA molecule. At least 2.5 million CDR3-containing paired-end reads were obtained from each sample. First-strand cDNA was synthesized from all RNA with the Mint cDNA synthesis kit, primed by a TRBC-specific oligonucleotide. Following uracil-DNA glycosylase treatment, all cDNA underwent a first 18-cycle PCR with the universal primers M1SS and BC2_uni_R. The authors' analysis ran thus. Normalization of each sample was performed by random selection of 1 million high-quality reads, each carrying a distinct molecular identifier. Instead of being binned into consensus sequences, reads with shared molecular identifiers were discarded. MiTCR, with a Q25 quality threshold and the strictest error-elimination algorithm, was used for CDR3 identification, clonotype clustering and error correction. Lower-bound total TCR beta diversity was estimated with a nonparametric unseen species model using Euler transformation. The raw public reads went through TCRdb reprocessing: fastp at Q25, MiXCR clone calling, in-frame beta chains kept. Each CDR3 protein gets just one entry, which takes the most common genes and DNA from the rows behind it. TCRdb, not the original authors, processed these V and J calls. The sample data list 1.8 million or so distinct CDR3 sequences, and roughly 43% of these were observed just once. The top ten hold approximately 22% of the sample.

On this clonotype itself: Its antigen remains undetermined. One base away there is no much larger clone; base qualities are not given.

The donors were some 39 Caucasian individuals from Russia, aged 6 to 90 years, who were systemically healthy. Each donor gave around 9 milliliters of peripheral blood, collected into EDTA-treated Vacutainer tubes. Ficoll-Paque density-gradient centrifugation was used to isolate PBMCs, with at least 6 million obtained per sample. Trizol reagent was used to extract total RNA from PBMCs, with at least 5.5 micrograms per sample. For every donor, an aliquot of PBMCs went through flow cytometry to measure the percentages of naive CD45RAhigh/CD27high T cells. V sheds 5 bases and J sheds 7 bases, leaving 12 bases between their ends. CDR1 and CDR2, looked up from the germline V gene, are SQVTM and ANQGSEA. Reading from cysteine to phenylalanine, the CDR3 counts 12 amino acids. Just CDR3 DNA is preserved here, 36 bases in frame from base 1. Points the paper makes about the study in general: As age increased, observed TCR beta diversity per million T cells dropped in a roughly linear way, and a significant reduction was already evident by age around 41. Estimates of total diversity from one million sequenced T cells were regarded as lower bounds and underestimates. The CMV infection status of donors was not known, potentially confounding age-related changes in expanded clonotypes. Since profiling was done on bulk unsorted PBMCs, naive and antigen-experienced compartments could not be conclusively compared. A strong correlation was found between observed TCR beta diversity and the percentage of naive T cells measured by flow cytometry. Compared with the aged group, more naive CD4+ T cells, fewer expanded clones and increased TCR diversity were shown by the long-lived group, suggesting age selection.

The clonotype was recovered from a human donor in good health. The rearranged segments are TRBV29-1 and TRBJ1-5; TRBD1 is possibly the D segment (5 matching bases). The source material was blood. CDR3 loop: CSVRGDGQPQHF. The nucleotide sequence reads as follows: TGCAGCGTTCGGGGCGACGGGCAGCCCCAGCATTTT.